The present TCR beta chain was sequenced within a study of T cell responses to AZD1222 COVID-19 vaccine. Overall study context: Both about-4-week and about-12-week second-dose recipients were combined.

Study-wide findings and caveats: Only a handful of AZD1222 recipients were seropositive at baseline. Regions 160-218 and 743-854 held dominance among vaccine-associated CD4 TCRs, which spanned spike.

Clones were sequenced by immunoSEQ multiplex PCR, and TCRdb holds only the in-frame ones, with some missing. The sample consists of about 130,000 clones, around 92% of them appearing once. The V end lost 5 bases, the J end lost 10 bases, and 12 bases lay between the germline ends. The CDR3 spans 13 residues. The germline V gene has CDR1 SGHTA and CDR2 FQGTGA. As regards this clone: Its specificity is unknown.

The clonotype originates from an adult in good health. This specimen was peripheral blood, taken on day 0 of AZD1222 vaccination. The V call is TRBV7-3, the J call TRBJ1-6; D remains unclear. CDR3 residues: CASSIQSTSPLHF. DNA of the CDR3: TGTGCCAGCAGCATTCAAAGTACCTCACCCCTCCACTTT. The entire variable domain, with the rest obtained from reference TRBV7-3 and TRBJ1-6, is as follows: GAGVSQTPSNKVTEKGKYVELRCDPISGHTALYWYRQSLGQGPEFLIYFQGTGAADDSGLPNDRFFAVRPEGSVSTLKIQRTERGDSAVYLCASSIQSTSPLHFGNGTRLTVT.